One sample yielded the 18 T cell receptor beta chains listed below, sequenced in a study of T cell clonality in common variable immunodeficiency. Study findings and constraints: Reportedly, TCR beta sequences from common variable immunodeficiency showed fewer deletions and N-nucleotide insertions.

The repertoire was sequenced with immunoSEQ multiplex PCR; TCRdb's copy has only in-frame clones and lacks some. The sample has tens of thousands of clones, none seen only once. For these TCRs, the target antigens are not known. Sequencing was carried out using peripheral blood mononuclear cells. These receptors were taken from a human donor with common variable immunodeficiency.

CDR3 loop: CASRPGQTSQETQYF. The CDR3 bases that were read are TGTGCCAGCAGACCGGGACAGACATCCCAAGAGACC. V usage is TRBV2 and J usage is TRBJ2-5; 7 nucleotides align to TRBD1. Read data end 3 residues before the CDR3 end; the end is taken from the germline J gene. Germline CDR1 is SNHLY and CDR2 is FYNNEI. The length of the CDR3 is 15 residues. With V trimmed by 6 bases and J by 1 base, 8 bases remained unmatched.

On this clone: The read comes to an end 3 residues before the CDR3 does, leaving the germline J gene to fill in the end. The chain employs TRBV6-2 or TRBV6-3 and TRBJ2-7; D is possibly TRBD1 (8 bases). The germline gives CDR1 MNHEY, CDR2 SVGEGT. The V end lost 4 bases, the J end lost 3 bases, and 13 bases lay between the germline ends. The CDR3 covers 14 residues. The sequenced CDR3 bases are TGTGCCAGCAGTTCCCACAGGGGGGGCTACGAG. Protein product: CASSSHRGGYE. The complete CDR3 protein is CASSSHRGGYEQYF.

Many counts were recorded for this clone. CDR3 DNA (partial): TGTGCCTGGAGTGTAGGACTCGTCTCTGGGGCCAACGTC. Translated, it gives CAWSVGLVSGANV. The whole CDR3 protein reads CAWSVGLVSGANVLTF. This chain links TRBV30 with TRBJ2-6, with a possible D match to TRBD2 (5 bases). The read ends 3 residues shy of where the CDR3 ends; the end is completed using the germline J gene. Trimming pared 0 bases from V and 0 bases from J, leaving 9 bases between. CDR3 length: 16 amino acids. CDR1 and CDR2 (germline): GTSNPN, SVGIG (reference sequence).

This clone has a handful of counts. Read coverage stops 3 residues before the CDR3 terminus; the germline J gene supplies the remainder. The chain links TRBV5-1 to TRBJ2-1, with D maybe TRBD2 (5 bases). Trimming stripped 0 bases from V and 5 bases from J, with 15 bases between. The V gene's germline CDR1 is SGHRS and CDR2 YFSETQ. This CDR3 is built from 16 residues. The CDR3 loop reads CASSLEPRLRNNEQFF. CDR3 bases read: TGCGCCAGCAGCTTGGAACCCCGACTACGAAACAATGAG.

This clone occurred many times. Coverage ceases 3 residues before the CDR3 finishes, and the germline J gene fills in the end. The V and J genes are TRBV19 and TRBJ1-1; TRBD1 matches at 8 bases. This CDR3 is 13 amino acids long. Looked up from germline, CDR1 is LNHDA and CDR2 is SQIVND (reference sequence). Trimming cost V 5 bases and J 4 bases; bases outside gene matches: 3. CDR3 protein: CASSYRGATEAFF. The sequenced part of the CDR3 DNA is TGTGCCAGTAGTTACAGGGGGGCCACTGAA. Full variable domain (outside the CDR3, taken from reference TRBV19 and TRBJ1-1): DGGITQSPKYLFRKEGQNVTLSCEQNLNHDAMYWYRQDPGQGLRLIYYSQIVNDFQKGDIAEGYSVSREKKESFPLTVTSAQKNPTAFYLCASSYRGATEAFFGQGTRLTVV.

This clone has ten or more counts. The read finishes 3 residues shy of the CDR3 end, and the germline J gene is used to complete it. The chain links TRBV5-8 to TRBJ2-7; TRBD2 is a possible D gene (5 bases). Trimming pared 4 bases from V and 1 base from J, leaving 12 bases between. From germline, CDR1 is SGHTS and CDR2 YDEGEE. The CDR3 loop spans 14 amino acids. The chain's CDR3 is CASSPFGDSYEQYF. The part of the CDR3 DNA that was read is TGTGCCAGCAGCCCGTTCGGGGATTCCTACGAG.

CDR3 region: CASSYSRGTGELFF. CDR3 bases read: TGTGCCAGCAGTTACTCCAGGGGCACCGGGGAG. The chain links TRBV6-2 or TRBV6-3 to TRBJ2-2; D perhaps matches TRBD1 (6 bases). The CDR3 goes on 3 residues after the read ends, and that part is filled in from the germline J gene. Deletions cut 0 bases from V and 4 bases from J, with 6 bases between. This CDR3 contains 14 residues. Germline V gene lookup returns CDR1 MNHEY and CDR2 SVGEGT.

This clone showed up just a few times. The missing CDR3 end, 3 residues past where the read stops, is filled in from the germline J gene. The gene calls are TRBV18 and TRBJ1-4, with D unresolved. Germline V gene sequence: CDR1 KGHSH, CDR2 LQKENI. The CDR3 sequence is 13 residues long. V dropped 6 bases and J dropped 8 bases, with 13 bases sitting between them. The CDR3 DNA, read in part, is TGTGCCAGCTCTGGCAGGAGTAAGGAAAAA. The encoded protein is CASSGRSKEK. The entire CDR3 protein reads CASSGRSKEKLFF.

This clone has a handful of counts. CDR3 bases read: TGTGCCAGTAGTATAGCTACGACAGGTGGC. Translation: CASSIATTGG. The full CDR3 protein reads CASSIATTGGYTF. The rearrangement uses TRBV19 and TRBJ1-2; D possibly corresponds to TRBD1 (6 bases). Read coverage stops 3 residues before the CDR3 terminus; the germline J gene supplies the remainder. Germline V gene sequence: CDR1 LNHDA, CDR2 SQIVND (reference sequence). V was clipped by 1 base and J by 7 bases, with 10 bases between them. CDR3 size: 13 residues.

Many counts were recorded for this clone. Incomplete CDR3 DNA: TGTGCCAGCAGCTTACCCGGCAGGGACTATGGC. Its translation: CASSLPGRDYG. The whole CDR3 is CASSLPGRDYGYTF. The rearrangement joins TRBV5-6 to TRBJ1-2, with a tentative D call TRBD1 (5 bases). Read sequence stops 3 residues before the CDR3 end, and the germline J gene provides the missing end. Trimming pared 2 bases from V and 3 bases from J, leaving 11 bases between. CDR1 is SGHDT and CDR2 is YYEEEE in the germline V gene. This CDR3 comprises 14 residues.

This clone has ten or more counts. The read terminates 3 residues ahead of where the CDR3 ends, so the germline J gene completes it. The chain is built from TRBV6-2 or TRBV6-3 and TRBJ2-3; D remains unclear. V gave up 6 bases and J gave up 0 bases, with 4 bases separating them. The CDR3 runs to 12 residues. The germline gives CDR1 MNHEY, CDR2 SVGEGT. CDR3 loop: CASSRSTDTQYF. Partial CDR3 DNA: TGTGCCAGCAGCCGTAGCACAGATACG.

This clone was found a few times. The read stops 3 residues short of the end of the CDR3; the missing end is completed from the germline J gene. This rearrangement joins TRBV20-1 to TRBJ2-7; 9 bases agree with TRBD1. Germline trimming cut 6 bases from V and 5 bases from J; bases unmatched to any gene: 5. Per germline, CDR1 DFQATT and CDR2 SNEGSKA (reference sequence). This CDR3 comprises 12 residues. CDR3 loop: CSATGGFDEQYF. The sequenced CDR3 bases are TGCAGTGCAACAGGGGGCTTCGACGAG.

This clone was observed many times. The missing CDR3 end, 3 residues past where the read stops, is filled in from the germline J gene. The chain carries TRBV30 and TRBJ1-1, with 9 bases identical to TRBD1. The germline gives CDR1 GTSNPN, CDR2 SVGIG (reference sequence). The CDR3 is 9 residues long. CDR3 DNA, as far as it was read: TGTGCCTGGGGGACAGGG. This sequence encodes CAWGTG. The entire CDR3 protein reads CAWGTGAFF.

This clone has at least ten counts. CDR3 bases read: TGTGCCTGGAGTGCTAGAGGGGGAGGGGAG. It encodes CAWSARGGGE. The full CDR3 sequence reads CAWSARGGGEAFF. The chain couples TRBV30 to TRBJ1-1, with D tentatively TRBD1 (6 bases). Read data end 3 residues before the CDR3 end; the end is taken from the germline J gene. The germline gives CDR1 GTSNPN, CDR2 SVGIG (reference sequence). This CDR3 is 13 amino acids long.

This clone occurred a few times. The read comes to an end 3 residues before the CDR3 does, leaving the germline J gene to fill in the end. The chain combines TRBV7-2 with TRBJ2-7; 7 bases map to TRBD2. The V gene's germline CDR1 is SGHTA and CDR2 FQGNSA. V trimming: 4 bases; J trimming: 6 bases; junction bases outside the gene matches: 6. The CDR3 consists of 13 residues. The sequenced part of the CDR3 DNA is TGTGCCAGCAGCTCCGGGACTATTCGCGAG. As protein: CASSSGTIRE. Given in full, the CDR3 is CASSSGTIREQYF. Complete variable domain (other parts from reference TRBV7-2 and TRBJ2-7): GAGVSQSPSNKVTEKGKDVELRCDPISGHTALYWYRQSLGQGLEFLIYFQGNSAPDKSGLPSDRFSAERTGGSVSTLTIQRTQQEDSAVYLCASSSGTIREQYFGPGTRLTVT.

Points on this clone: The read terminates 3 residues ahead of where the CDR3 ends, so the germline J gene completes it. The gene calls are TRBV30 and TRBJ1-3; 9 bases line up with TRBD1. Trimming removed 4 bases from V and 3 bases from J; junction bases left unmatched: 4. There are 14 residues in the CDR3. CDR1 GTSNPN and CDR2 SVGIG come from the germline V gene (reference sequence). The DNA read from the CDR3 is TGTGCCTGGACCCGGACAGGGGATGGAAACACC. Translation gives CAWTRTGDGNT. The whole CDR3 region reads CAWTRTGDGNTIYF. The full variable domain, rest sourced from reference TRBV30 and TRBJ1-3, is SQTIHQWPATLVQPVGSPLSLECTVEGTSNPNLYWYRQAAGRGLQLLFYSVGIGQISSEVPQNLSASRPQDRQFILSSKKLLLSDSGFYLCAWTRTGDGNTIYFGEGSWLTVV.

This clone appeared many times. The observed sequence ends 3 residues before the CDR3 terminus, with the missing tail filled in from the germline J gene. The V gene is TRBV29-1, the J gene TRBJ1-1, with 7 bases fitting TRBD1. The length of the CDR3 is 12 residues. Germline V CDR1 and CDR2: SQVTM, ANQGSEA. Trimming cost V 6 bases and J 5 bases; bases outside gene matches: 6. The part of the CDR3 DNA that was read is TGCAGCGTCGCGGGGGGACAGACTGAA. Protein sequence: CSVAGGQTE. The whole CDR3 protein is CSVAGGQTEAFF.

About this clone itself: From the germline J gene comes the end of the CDR3, since the read stops 3 residues before it. The V gene is TRBV13, the J gene TRBJ2-7, with D possibly TRBD2 on 6 matching bases. The V end lost 8 bases, the J end lost 6 bases, and 23 bases lay between the germline ends. The CDR3 consists of 15 residues. Germline-derived CDR1 and CDR2 are PRHDT and FYEKMQ (reference sequence). Here the CDR3 reads CASSFLSGGAAEQYF. The covered CDR3 bases are TGTGCCAGCTCCTTCTTGTCAGGAGGGGCAGCCGAG. Variable domain in full (rest from reference TRBV13 and TRBJ2-7): AAGVIQSPRHLIKEKRETATLKCYPIPRHDTVYWYQQGPGQDPQFLISFYEKMQSDKGSIPDRFSAQQFSDYHSELNMSSLELGDSALYFCASSFLSGGAAEQYFGPGTRLTVT.